This is a list of T cell receptor beta chains from one sample in a study of cytomegalovirus exposure and HLA in healthy donors. The method was immunoSEQ multiplex PCR; TCRdb's version includes in-frame clones alone and lacks a portion of them. The data hold roughly 160,000 clones, with 70% to 90% observed a single time. The sample taken for sequencing was PBMCs. The source of these receptors is a man aged 30 to 45 in good health and CMV-seropositive. Both conserved end residues are part of each CDR3. Fields, in order: J gene, D gene, V gene, clone size, CDR3 protein, CDR3 DNA. A D gene is named only where the DNA matches it firmly. Clone size is shown for a subset of rows, as once, few, many or a class of expanded clone.

TRBJ2-1,TRBD1,TRBV30,NA,CALQGPEQFF,TGTGCCCTACAGGGGCCTGAGCAGTTCTTC
TRBJ2-2,NA,TRBV5-1,NA,CASSQLARGWTGELFF,TGCGCCAGCAGCCAACTAGCACGGGGGTGGACCGGGGAGCTGTTTTTT
TRBJ1-1,NA,TRBV11-3,once,CASKEGDTEAFF,TGTGCCAGTAAAGAGGGCGACACTGAAGCTTTCTTT
TRBJ2-3,TRBD2,TRBV4-3,NA,CASSKGLAGGQSDTQYF,TGCGCCAGCAGCAAAGGACTAGCGGGAGGGCAGTCAGATACGCAGTATTTT
TRBJ1-3,NA,TRBV7-9,NA,CASSAGAGNTIYF,TGTGCCAGCAGCGCGGGGGCGGGTAACACCATATATTTT
TRBJ2-1,TRBD2,TRBV4-3,NA,CASSQDPSGRIREQFF,TGCGCCAGCAGCCAAGACCCAAGCGGGAGGATTAGGGAGCAGTTCTTC
TRBJ2-1,TRBD2,TRBV10-3,few,CAISETSGLYNEQFF,TGTGCCATCAGTGAGACTAGCGGCCTATACAATGAGCAGTTCTTC
TRBJ2-3,TRBD2,TRBV19,NA,CASSVALTSGITADTQYF,TGTGCCAGTAGTGTGGCCTTGACTAGCGGGATCACGGCAGATACGCAGTATTTT
TRBJ2-2,NA,TRBV14,NA,CASSSLRGTGELFF,TGTGCCAGCAGCTCCCTACGAGGCACCGGGGAGCTGTTTTTT
TRBJ2-1,NA,TRBV5-4,once,CASSFNNEQFF,TGTGCCAGCAGTTTCAACAATGAGCAGTTCTTC
TRBJ2-4,NA,TRBV2,NA,CASSGPERGIQYF,TGTGCCAGCAGTGGACCTGAGAGAGGCATTCAGTACTTC
TRBJ2-1,TRBD2,TRBV6-5,NA,CASSYSTSGRHNEQFF,TGTGCCAGCAGTTACTCGACTAGCGGGAGACACAATGAGCAGTTCTTC
TRBJ1-1,TRBD1,TRBV6-5,NA,CASSYRQGRTEAFF,TGTGCCAGCAGTTACCGACAGGGAAGAACTGAAGCTTTCTTT
TRBJ1-5,NA,TRBV6-5,NA,CASSKGLFSNQSQHF,TGTGCCAGCAGTAAAGGCCTATTTAGCAATCAGTCCCAGCATTTT
TRBJ2-2,NA,TRBV7-2,NA,CASSLSSAGNTGELFF,TGTGCCAGCAGCTTATCATCGGCAGGGAACACCGGGGAGCTGTTTTTT
TRBJ2-7,NA,TRBV25-1,NA,CASSVGANYEQYF,TGTGCCAGCAGTGTGGGAGCGAACTACGAGCAGTACTTC
TRBJ1-4,TRBD1,TRBV7-9,NA,CASSLGTGEKLFF,TGTGCCAGCAGCTTGGGGACAGGAGAAAAACTGTTTTTT
TRBJ2-3,TRBD1,TRBV14,NA,CASSLRPGQGLDTQYF,TGTGCCAGCAGCCTCAGGCCGGGACAGGGGTTAGATACGCAGTATTTT
TRBJ1-5,TRBD1,TRBV19,once,CASRQGRNSNQPQHF,TGTGCCAGCCGACAGGGGCGAAATAGCAATCAGCCCCAGCATTTT
TRBJ1-1,NA,TRBV18,NA,CASSPSVNTEAFF,TGTGCCAGCTCACCATCCGTGAACACTGAAGCTTTCTTT
TRBJ2-5,NA,TRBV19,NA,CASSMSHGETQYF,TGTGCCAGTAGTATGAGTCACGGAGAGACCCAGTACTTC
TRBJ1-1,NA,TRBV5-6,few,CASSRWTVNTEAFF,TGTGCCAGCAGCCGATGGACAGTGAACACTGAAGCTTTCTTT
TRBJ2-7,NA,TRBV11-3,NA,CASSLTRGPTTTYEQYF,TGTGCCAGCAGCTTAACCAGGGGACCGACAACTACCTACGAGCAGTACTTC
TRBJ2-5,NA,TRBV21-1,NA,CASSNSCRDIQEETQYF,TGTGCCAGCAGCAACAGTTGCCGGGACATTCAAGAAGAGACCCAGTACTTC
TRBJ2-1,NA,TRBV7-9,NA,CASSRGAYNEQFF,TGTGCCAGCAGCCGTGGGGCATACAATGAGCAGTTCTTC
TRBJ2-5,NA,TRBV11-2,NA,CASSWRGHGETQYF,TGTGCCAGCAGCTGGCGGGGCCACGGGGAGACCCAGTACTTC
TRBJ2-1,TRBD1,TRBV2,NA,CASSLDRGSHNEQFF,TGTGCCAGCAGTTTAGACAGGGGTTCCCACAATGAGCAGTTCTTC
TRBJ2-5,TRBD2,TRBV7-3,NA,CASSPGGGETQYF,TGTGCCAGCAGCCCGGGAGGCGGGGAGACCCAGTACTTC
TRBJ1-2,NA,TRBV4-1,NA,CASSQDRRAVTGSGYTF,TGCGCCAGCAGCCAAGATAGGCGCGCAGTAACAGGGAGCGGCTACACCTTC
TRBJ2-3,TRBD2,TRBV4-1,few,CASSQDAGGPDTQYF,TGCGCCAGCAGCCAAGACGCGGGAGGGCCAGATACGCAGTATTTT
TRBJ1-4,NA,TRBV2,NA,CASNGRQGNEKLFF,TGTGCCAGCAATGGGAGGCAGGGTAATGAAAAACTGTTTTTT
TRBJ2-1,NA,TRBV14,NA,CASSQGQYNEQFF,TGTGCCAGCAGCCAGGGGCAGTACAATGAGCAGTTCTTC
TRBJ2-1,TRBD2,TRBV7-2,NA,CASSLEAGGLNEQFF,TGTGCCAGCAGCTTAGAAGCGGGAGGGCTTAATGAGCAGTTCTTC
TRBJ2-5,TRBD1,TRBV10-3,once,CAIRGQVGETQYF,TGTGCCATCAGGGGACAGGTCGGGGAGACCCAGTACTTC
TRBJ1-2,NA,TRBV12-5,once,CASGEGAYGYTF,TGTGCTAGTGGGGAAGGGGCTTATGGCTACACCTTC
TRBJ1-5,NA,TRBV2,few,CASSVSVSNQPQHF,TGTGCCAGCAGTGTGTCCGTGAGCAATCAGCCCCAGCATTTT
TRBJ1-2,NA,TRBV29-1,NA,CSVDRRLNYGYTF,TGCAGCGTCGACAGGAGGCTCAACTATGGCTACACCTTC
TRBJ1-1,NA,TRBV4-1,few,CASSHQQGVTEAFF,TGCGCCAGCAGCCACCAACAGGGAGTAACTGAAGCTTTCTTT
TRBJ1-2,TRBD1,TRBV5-4,NA,CASSPGTGPLRGYTF,TGTGCCAGCAGTCCCGGGACAGGCCCCCTCCGTGGCTACACCTTC
TRBJ2-3,NA,TRBV10-3,NA,CAISDLGVSTDTQYF,TGTGCCATCAGTGACTTGGGAGTAAGTACAGATACGCAGTATTTT
TRBJ1-2,TRBD1,TRBV6-5,NA,CASSYQTGGNYGYTF,TGTGCCAGCAGTTACCAAACAGGGGGGAACTATGGCTACACCTTC
TRBJ1-6,NA,TRBV7-2,NA,CASSLGRASPLHF,TGTGCCAGCAGCTTAGGGAGGGCTTCACCCCTCCACTTT
TRBJ1-4,NA,TRBV14,NA,CASSQGQVSEKLFF,TGTGCCAGCAGCCAAGGCCAGGTCAGTGAAAAACTGTTTTTT
TRBJ2-1,TRBD2,TRBV7-9,NA,CASSLPPTSGASSYNEQFF,TGTGCCAGCAGCTTACCCCCGACTAGCGGGGCTAGCTCCTACAATGAGCAGTTCTTC
TRBJ1-5,NA,TRBV28,NA,CASSPPREDNQPQHF,TGTGCCAGCAGTCCCCCCAGGGAAGACAATCAGCCCCAGCATTTT
TRBJ1-1,NA,TRBV6-1,NA,CASSTTGRGSEAFF,TGTGCCAGCAGTACAACAGGGAGGGGGTCTGAAGCTTTCTTT
TRBJ1-3,NA,TRBV19,NA,CASHPEVAGNTIYF,TGTGCCAGTCACCCGGAGGTCGCTGGAAACACCATATATTTT
TRBJ2-5,NA,TRBV10-1,NA,CASSDSRGLRETQYF,TGCGCCAGCAGTGATTCCAGGGGTCTCCGGGAGACCCAGTACTTC
TRBJ1-1,NA,TRBV7-9,once,CASSPRQVNTKAFF,TGTGCCAGCAGCCCCCGACAGGTGAACACTAAAGCTTTCTTT
TRBJ2-5,TRBD2,TRBV5-4,NA,CASSFPTSGQETQYF,TGTGCCAGCAGCTTCCCAACTAGCGGACAAGAGACCCAGTACTTC
TRBJ2-1,TRBD2,TRBV7-8,NA,CASSLATIAGGPYNEQFF,TGTGCCAGCAGCTTAGCGACAATAGCGGGAGGTCCCTACAATGAGCAGTTCTTC
TRBJ2-2,NA,TRBV7-9,NA,CASSLTGNTGELFF,TGTGCCAGCAGCCTGACTGGGAACACCGGGGAGCTGTTTTTT
TRBJ1-5,NA,TRBV6-6,NA,CASSLNRDSVGAQHF,TGTGCCAGCAGCTTAAACCGGGACTCAGTTGGGGCCCAGCATTTT
TRBJ2-3,NA,TRBV20-1,NA,CSAPTGTKEYF,TGCAGTGCCCCCACAGGGACTAAAGAGTATTTT
TRBJ2-2,TRBD2,TRBV27,NA,CASSLRWASGINRELFF,TGTGCCAGCAGTTTACGGTGGGCTAGCGGGATTAACCGGGAGCTGTTTTTT